This paragraph reports one T cell receptor beta chain. These data belong to a study of blood T cell repertoires in COVID-19. Measured with immunoSEQ multiplex PCR; TCRdb has only the in-frame clones, and not every one. The repertoire consists of about 320,000 clones, with about 82% occurring once and the leading ten covering roughly 1.6%. With V trimmed by 6 bases and J by 6 bases, 6 bases remained unmatched. The CDR3 has 14 amino acids. CDR1 is MNHEY, CDR2 SMNVEV, per germline (reference sequence). The sequence was collected from a woman aged 50 to 60 with acute or convalescent COVID-19. Sequencing was done on a sample of peripheral blood. The chain links TRBV27 to TRBJ2-1; TRBD2 matches at 9 bases. Written as DNA, the CDR3 is TGTGCCAGCAGATCGGGGACTAGCCCCAATGAGCAGTTCTTC. Translated: CASRSGTSPNEQFF.